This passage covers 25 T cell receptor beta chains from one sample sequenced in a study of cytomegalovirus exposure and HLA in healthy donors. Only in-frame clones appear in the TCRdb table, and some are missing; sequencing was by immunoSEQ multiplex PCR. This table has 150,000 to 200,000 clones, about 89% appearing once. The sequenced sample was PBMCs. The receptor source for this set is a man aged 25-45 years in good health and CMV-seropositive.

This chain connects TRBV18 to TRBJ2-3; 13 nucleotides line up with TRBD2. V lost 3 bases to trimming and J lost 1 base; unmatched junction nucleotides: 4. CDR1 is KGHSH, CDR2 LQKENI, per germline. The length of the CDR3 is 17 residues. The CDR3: CASSPGLAGSGTDTQYF. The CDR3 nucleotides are TGTGCCAGCTCACCGGGACTAGCGGGGAGTGGCACAGATACGCAGTATTTT.

The CDR3 loop reads CASSPVSGQLGQPQHF. DNA of the CDR3: TGTGCCAGCTCACCAGTTTCGGGACAACTTGGCCAGCCCCAGCATTTT. The chain carries TRBV18 and TRBJ1-5; the D gene is possibly TRBD1 (6 bases). Germline lookup yields CDR1 KGHSH and CDR2 LQKENI. This CDR3 region has 16 residues. V dropped 2 bases and J dropped 7 bases, with 18 bases sitting between them.

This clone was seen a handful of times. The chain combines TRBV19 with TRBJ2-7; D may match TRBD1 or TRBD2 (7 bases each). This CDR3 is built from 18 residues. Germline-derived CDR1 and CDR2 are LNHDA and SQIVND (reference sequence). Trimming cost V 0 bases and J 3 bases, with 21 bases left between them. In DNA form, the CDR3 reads TGTGCCAGTAGTATAGACCGTCACAGGGGAGGGTTCTACTACGAGCAGTACTTC. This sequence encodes CASSIDRHRGGFYYEQYF.

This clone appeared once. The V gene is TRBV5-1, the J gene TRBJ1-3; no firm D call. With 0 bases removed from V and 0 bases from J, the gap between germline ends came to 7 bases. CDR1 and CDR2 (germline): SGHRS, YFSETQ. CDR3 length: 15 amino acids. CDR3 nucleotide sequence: TGCGCCAGCAGCTTGGGAGGAAACTCTGGAAACACCATATATTTT. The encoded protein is CASSLGGNSGNTIYF.

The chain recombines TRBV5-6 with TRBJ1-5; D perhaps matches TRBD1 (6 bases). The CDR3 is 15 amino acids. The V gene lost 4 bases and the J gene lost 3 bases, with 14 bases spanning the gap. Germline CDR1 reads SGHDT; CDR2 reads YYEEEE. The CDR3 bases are TGTGCCAGCAGCCCTGGCGCAGGGGTCAATCAGCCCCAGCATTTT. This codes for CASSPGAGVNQPQHF.

The CDR3 bases are TGTGCCACCAGCAGAGATCAACAACAAGAGACCCAGTACTTC. It codes for CATSRDQQQETQYF. The chain uses TRBV15 and TRBJ2-5; D remains ambiguous. Trimming took off 0 bases at V and 2 bases at J, with 7 bases between the two ends. Looked up from germline, CDR1 is LNHNV and CDR2 is YYDKDF (reference sequence). CDR3 length: 14 amino acids.

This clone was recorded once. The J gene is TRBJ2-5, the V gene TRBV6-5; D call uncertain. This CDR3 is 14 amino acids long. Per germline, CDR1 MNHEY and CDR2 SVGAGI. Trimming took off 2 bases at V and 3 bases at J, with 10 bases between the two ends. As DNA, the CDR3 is TGTGCCAGCAGTTACAGCAGATTAAAAGAGACCCAGTACTTC. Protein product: CASSYSRLKETQYF.

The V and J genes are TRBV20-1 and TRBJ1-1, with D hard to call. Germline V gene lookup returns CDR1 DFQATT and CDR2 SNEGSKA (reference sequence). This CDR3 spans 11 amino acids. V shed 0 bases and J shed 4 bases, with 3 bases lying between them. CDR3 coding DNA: TGCAGTGCTAGAGAGGTCACTGAAGCTTTCTTT. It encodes CSAREVTEAFF.

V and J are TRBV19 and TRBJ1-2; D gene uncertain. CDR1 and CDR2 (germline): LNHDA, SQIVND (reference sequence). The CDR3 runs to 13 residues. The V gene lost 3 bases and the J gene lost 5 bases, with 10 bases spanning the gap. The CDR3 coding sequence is TGTGCCAGTAGTATTGAACAGCAGTATGGCTACACCTTC. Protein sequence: CASSIEQQYGYTF.

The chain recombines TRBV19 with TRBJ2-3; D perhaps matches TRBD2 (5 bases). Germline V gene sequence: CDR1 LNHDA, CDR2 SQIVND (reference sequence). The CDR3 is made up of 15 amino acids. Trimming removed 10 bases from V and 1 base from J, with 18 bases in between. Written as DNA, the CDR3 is TGTGCCATCGGCAATGGGGAGTTCGGCACAGATACGCAGTATTTT. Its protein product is CAIGNGEFGTDTQYF.

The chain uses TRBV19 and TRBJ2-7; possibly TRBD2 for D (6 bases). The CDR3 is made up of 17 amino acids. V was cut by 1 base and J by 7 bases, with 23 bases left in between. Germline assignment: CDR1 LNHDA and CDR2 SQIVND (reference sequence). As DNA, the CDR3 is TGTGCCAGTAGTATAGGAGGTCGCGGGATCAGTTCGGGGGAGCAGTACTTC. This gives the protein CASSIGGRGISSGEQYF.

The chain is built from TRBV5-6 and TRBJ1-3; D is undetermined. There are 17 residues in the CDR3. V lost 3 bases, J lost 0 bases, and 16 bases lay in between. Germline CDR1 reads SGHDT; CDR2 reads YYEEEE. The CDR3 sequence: CASSSWVGPVSGNTIYF. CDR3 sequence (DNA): TGTGCCAGCAGCTCCTGGGTAGGGCCGGTCTCTGGAAACACCATATATTTT.

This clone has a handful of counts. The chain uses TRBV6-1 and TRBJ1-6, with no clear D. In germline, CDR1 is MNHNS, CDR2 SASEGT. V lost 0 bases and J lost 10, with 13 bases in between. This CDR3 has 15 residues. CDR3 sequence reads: CASSEAEGEESPLHF. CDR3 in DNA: TGTGCCAGCAGTGAAGCGGAGGGAGAGGAATCACCCCTCCACTTT.

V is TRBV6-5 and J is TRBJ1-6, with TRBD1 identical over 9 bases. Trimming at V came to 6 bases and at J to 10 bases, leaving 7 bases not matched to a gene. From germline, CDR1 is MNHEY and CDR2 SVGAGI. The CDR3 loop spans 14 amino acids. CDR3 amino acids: CASSTGTGNSPLHF. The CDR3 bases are TGTGCCAGCAGCACCGGGACAGGGAACTCACCCCTCCACTTT.

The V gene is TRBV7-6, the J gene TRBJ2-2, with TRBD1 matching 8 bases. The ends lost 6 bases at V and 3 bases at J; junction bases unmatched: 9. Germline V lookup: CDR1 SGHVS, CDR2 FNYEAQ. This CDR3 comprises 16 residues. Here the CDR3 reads CASSPPGTGYTGELFF. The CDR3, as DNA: TGTGCCAGCAGTCCGCCCGGGACAGGCTACACCGGGGAGCTGTTTTTT.

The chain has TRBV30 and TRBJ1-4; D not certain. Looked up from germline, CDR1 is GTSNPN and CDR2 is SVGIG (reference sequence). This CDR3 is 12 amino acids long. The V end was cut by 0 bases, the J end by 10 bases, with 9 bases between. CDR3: CAWSVQRGKLFF. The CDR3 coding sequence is TGTGCCTGGAGTGTACAGCGAGGAAAACTGTTTTTT.

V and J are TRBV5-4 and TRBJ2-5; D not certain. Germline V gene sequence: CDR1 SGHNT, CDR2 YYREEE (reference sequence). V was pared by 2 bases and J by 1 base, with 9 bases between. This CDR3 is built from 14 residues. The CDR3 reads CASSLGSAQETQYF. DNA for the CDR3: TGTGCCAGCAGCTTAGGTTCCGCCCAAGAGACCCAGTACTTC.

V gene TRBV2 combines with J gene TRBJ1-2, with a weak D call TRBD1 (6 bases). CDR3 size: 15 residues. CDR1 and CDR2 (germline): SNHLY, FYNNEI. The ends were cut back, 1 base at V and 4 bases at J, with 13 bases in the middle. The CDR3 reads CASSEDGRGPYGYTF. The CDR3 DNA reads TGTGCCAGCAGTGAAGATGGCAGGGGTCCCTATGGCTACACCTTC.

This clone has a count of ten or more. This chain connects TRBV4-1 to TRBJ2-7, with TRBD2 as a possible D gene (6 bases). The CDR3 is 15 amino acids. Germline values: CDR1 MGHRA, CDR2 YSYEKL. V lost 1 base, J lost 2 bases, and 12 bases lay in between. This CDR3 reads CASSQGRGLAYEQYF. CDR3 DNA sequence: TGCGCCAGCAGCCAAGGTCGGGGGTTAGCCTACGAGCAGTACTTC.

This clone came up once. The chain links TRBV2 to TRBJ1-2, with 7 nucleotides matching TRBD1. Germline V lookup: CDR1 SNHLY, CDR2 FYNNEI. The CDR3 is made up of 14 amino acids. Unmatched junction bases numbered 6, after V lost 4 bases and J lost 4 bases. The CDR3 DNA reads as TGTGCCAGCAGTGGACGGGACAGCTCCTATGGCTACACCTTC. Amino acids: CASSGRDSSYGYTF.

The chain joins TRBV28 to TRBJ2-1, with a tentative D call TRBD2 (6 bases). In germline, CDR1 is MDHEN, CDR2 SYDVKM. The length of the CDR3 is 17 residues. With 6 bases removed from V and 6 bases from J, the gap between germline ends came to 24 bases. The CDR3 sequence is CASSPGTASGALNEQFF. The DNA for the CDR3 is TGTGCCAGCAGCCCCGGGACTGCGTCTGGAGCTCTCAATGAGCAGTTCTTC.

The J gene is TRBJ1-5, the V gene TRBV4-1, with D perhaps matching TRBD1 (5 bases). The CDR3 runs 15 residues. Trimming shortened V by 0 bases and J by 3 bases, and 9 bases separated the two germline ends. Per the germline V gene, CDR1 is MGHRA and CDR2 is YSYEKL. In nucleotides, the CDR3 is TGCGCCAGCAGCCAAGATTTAGGGGACAATCAGCCCCAGCATTTT. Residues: CASSQDLGDNQPQHF.

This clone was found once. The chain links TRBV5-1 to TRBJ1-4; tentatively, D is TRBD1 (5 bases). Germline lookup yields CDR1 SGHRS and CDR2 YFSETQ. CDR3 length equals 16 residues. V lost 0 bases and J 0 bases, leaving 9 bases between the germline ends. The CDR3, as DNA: TGCGCCAGCAGCTTGGGGAGGGGTACAACTAATGAAAAACTGTTTTTT. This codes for CASSLGRGTTNEKLFF.

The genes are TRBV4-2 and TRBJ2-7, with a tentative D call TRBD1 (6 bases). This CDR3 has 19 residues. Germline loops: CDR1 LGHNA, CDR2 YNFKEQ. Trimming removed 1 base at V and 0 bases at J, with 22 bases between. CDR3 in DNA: TGTGCCAGCAGCCAAGGTTCCAGGGGAACTGTCGTGGTCTCCTACGAGCAGTACTTC. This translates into CASSQGSRGTVVVSYEQYF.

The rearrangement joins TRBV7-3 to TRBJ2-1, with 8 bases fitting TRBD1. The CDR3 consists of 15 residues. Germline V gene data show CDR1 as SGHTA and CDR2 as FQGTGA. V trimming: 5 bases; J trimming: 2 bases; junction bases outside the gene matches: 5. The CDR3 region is CASSPGTGTYNEQFF. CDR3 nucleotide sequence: TGTGCCAGCAGCCCGGGGACAGGTACCTACAATGAGCAGTTCTTC.